This T cell receptor beta chain was captured in a study of CD8+ T cells in alopecia areata. This clone has only a few counts. CDR3 length: 12 residues. Trimming left V 6 bases short and J 11 bases short, with 11 bases between. CDR1 is MNHEY, CDR2 SMNVEV, per germline (reference sequence). Treatment here: oral pan-JAK inhibitor, 5-10 mg twice daily. Lesional scalp tissue (obtained by punch biopsy) and peripheral blood were collected from alopecia areata patients. Extracted from the samples, RNA was reverse transcribed into cDNA to serve as the sequencing template. This table comes from immunoSEQ multiplex PCR, and its TCRdb copy is limited to in-frame clones, with some not included. Among about 110,000 clones listed, approximately 54% were seen once.

This TCR was recovered from a human donor with alopecia areata. The sequenced sample was CD8+ T cells sorted from blood, obtained at week 24, from a patient treated with tofacitinib. J is TRBJ1-6 and V is TRBV27; D ambiguous. Here the CDR3 reads CASREEKAPLHF. The CDR3 nucleotides read TGTGCCAGCAGAGAAGAAAAGGCACCCCTCCACTTT.